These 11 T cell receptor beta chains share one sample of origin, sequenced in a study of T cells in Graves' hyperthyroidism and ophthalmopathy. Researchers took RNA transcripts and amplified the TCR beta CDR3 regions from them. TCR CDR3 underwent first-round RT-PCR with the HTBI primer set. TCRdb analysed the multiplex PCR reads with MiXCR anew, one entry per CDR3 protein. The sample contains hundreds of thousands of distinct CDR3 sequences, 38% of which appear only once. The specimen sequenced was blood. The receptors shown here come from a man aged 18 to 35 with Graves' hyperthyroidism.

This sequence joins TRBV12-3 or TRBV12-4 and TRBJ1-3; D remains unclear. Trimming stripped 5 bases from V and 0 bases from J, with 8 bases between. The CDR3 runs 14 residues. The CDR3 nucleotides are TGTGCCAGCAGTACGGGAAACTCTGGAAACACCATATATTTT. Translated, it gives CASSTGNSGNTIYF.

The CDR3 DNA follows: TGCAGTGCTTTCAGCGGGGGCGATCTGCAAGAGACCCAGTACTTC. As protein: CSAFSGGDLQETQYF. V usage is TRBV20-1 and J usage is TRBJ2-5; 8 positions agree with TRBD2. This CDR3 has 15 amino acids. J was trimmed by 2 bases and V by 5 bases; bases with no gene match: 10. In germline, CDR1 is DFQATT, CDR2 SNEGSKA (reference sequence).

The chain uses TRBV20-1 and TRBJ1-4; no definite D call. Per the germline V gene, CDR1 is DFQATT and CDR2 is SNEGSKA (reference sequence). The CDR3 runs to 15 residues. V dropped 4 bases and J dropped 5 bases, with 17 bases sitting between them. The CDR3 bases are TGCAGTGCTACCCACCCCGGACGGCCGAATGAAAAACTGTTTTTT. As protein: CSATHPGRPNEKLFF.

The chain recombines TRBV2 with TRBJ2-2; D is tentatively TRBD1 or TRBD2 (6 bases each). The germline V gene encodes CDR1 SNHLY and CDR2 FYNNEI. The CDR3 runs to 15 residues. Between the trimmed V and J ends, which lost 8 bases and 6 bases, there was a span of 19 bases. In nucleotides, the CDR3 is TGTGCCAGCGTGGAGAAACAGGGAGGATCCGGGGAGCTGTTTTTT. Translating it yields CASVEKQGGSGELFF. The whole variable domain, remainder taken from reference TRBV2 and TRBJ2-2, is EPEVTQTPSHQVTQMGQEVILRCVPISNHLYFYWYRQILGQKVEFLVSFYNNEISEKSEIFDDQFSVERPDGSNFTLKIRSTKLEDSAMYFCASVEKQGGSGELFFGEGSRLTVL.

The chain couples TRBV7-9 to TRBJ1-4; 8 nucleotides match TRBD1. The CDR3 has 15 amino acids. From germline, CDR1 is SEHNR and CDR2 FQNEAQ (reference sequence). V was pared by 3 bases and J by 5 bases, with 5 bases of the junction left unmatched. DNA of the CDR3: TGTGCCAGCAGCTTTGGACAGGGAGTAAATGAAAAACTGTTTTTT. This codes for CASSFGQGVNEKLFF.

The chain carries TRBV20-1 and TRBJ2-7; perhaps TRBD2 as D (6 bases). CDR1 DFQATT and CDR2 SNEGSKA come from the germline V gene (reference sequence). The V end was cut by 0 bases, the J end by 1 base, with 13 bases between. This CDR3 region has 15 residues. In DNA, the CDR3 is TGCAGTGCTAGAGAAAACCAGCGGGTTTCCTACGAGCAGTACTTC. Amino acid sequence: CSARENQRVSYEQYF.

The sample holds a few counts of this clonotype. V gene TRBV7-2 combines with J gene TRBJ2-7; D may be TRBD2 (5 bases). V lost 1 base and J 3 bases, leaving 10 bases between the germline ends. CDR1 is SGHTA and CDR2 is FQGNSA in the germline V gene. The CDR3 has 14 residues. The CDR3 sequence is CASSLEPRGYEQYF. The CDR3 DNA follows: TGTGCCAGCAGCTTAGAACCTCGGGGCTACGAGCAGTACTTC.

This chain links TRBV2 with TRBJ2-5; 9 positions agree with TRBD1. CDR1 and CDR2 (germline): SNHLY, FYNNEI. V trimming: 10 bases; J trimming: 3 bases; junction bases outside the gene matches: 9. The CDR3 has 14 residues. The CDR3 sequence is CATYWRDREETQYF. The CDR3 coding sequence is TGTGCCACCTACTGGAGGGACAGGGAAGAGACCCAGTACTTC.

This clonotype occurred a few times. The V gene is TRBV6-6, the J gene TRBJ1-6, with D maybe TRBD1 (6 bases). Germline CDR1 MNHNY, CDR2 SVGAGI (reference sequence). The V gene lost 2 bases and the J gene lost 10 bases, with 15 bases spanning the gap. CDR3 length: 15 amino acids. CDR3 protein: CASSYEGQGGSPLHF. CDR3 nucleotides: TGTGCCAGCAGTTACGAGGGACAAGGGGGATCACCCCTCCACTTT.

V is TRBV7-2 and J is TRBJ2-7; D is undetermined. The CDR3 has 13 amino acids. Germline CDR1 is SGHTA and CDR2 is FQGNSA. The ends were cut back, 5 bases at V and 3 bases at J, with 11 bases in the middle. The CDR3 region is CASSTAAYYEQYF. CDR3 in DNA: TGTGCCAGCAGCACCGCAGCCTACTACGAGCAGTACTTC.

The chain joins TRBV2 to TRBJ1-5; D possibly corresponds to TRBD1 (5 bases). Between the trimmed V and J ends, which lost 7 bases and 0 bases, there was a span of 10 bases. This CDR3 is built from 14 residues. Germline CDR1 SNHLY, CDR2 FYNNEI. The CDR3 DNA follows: TGTGCCAGCACGGGGGAGTATAGCAATCAGCCCCAGCATTTT. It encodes CASTGEYSNQPQHF.